These 32 T cell receptor beta chains originate from one sample sequenced in a study of T cell responses to AZD1222 COVID-19 vaccine. Method: immunoSEQ multiplex PCR; TCRdb's copy keeps in-frame clones and lacks some. Of tens of thousands of clones listed, around 85% are singletons. This material consisted of peripheral blood, taken on day 0 of MenACWY control vaccination. The receptor source for this set is an adult in good health.

The V and J genes are TRBV7-2 and TRBJ1-5; TRBD1 might be the D (6 bases). Trimming removed 4 bases from V and 3 bases from J, with 13 bases in between. The CDR3 totals 15 residues. The germline gives CDR1 SGHTA, CDR2 FQGNSA. The CDR3 bases are TGTGCCAGCAGCTATAGAGGGGGGGCCAATCAGCCCCAGCATTTT. Residues: CASSYRGGANQPQHF.

This clone was seen more than once but under ten times. The gene calls are TRBV11-2 and TRBJ1-6; no clear D. CDR3 length: 16 residues. Trimming left V 1 base short and J 7 bases short, with 14 bases between. CDR1 and CDR2 from the germline V gene are SGHAT and FQNNGV. The CDR3 DNA is TGTGCCAGCAGCTTAGGGCAGTGGGATCGGAATTCACCCCTCCACTTT. Its translation is CASSLGQWDRNSPLHF.

The chain employs TRBV28 and TRBJ2-5; D might be TRBD2 (7 bases). CDR1 and CDR2 (germline): MDHEN, SYDVKM. The CDR3 runs to 15 residues. The V end was cut by 5 bases, the J end by 5 bases, with 18 bases between. CDR3 DNA sequence: TGTGCCAGCAGTCGGGCGGGGGCTAGGCGGGAGACCCAGTACTTC. Translated: CASSRAGARRETQYF.

Turning to this clone: One junction end disagrees with the germline gene, perhaps due to a read error. V gene TRBV28 combines with J gene TRBJ2-1; D uncertain. CDR1 and CDR2 from the germline V gene are MDHEN and SYDVKM. This CDR3 region has 12 residues. The CDR3 coding sequence is TGTGCCCTCTCCGACTCCTACCATGAGCAGTTCTTC. Its protein is CALSDSYHEQFF.

This chain joins TRBV21-1 and TRBJ1-4. TRBV21-1 corresponds to a pseudogene. The CDR3 totals 14 residues. The CDR3 protein is CATRGAITNEKLFF. Here the CDR3 DNA reads TGTGCCACCCGGGGGGCTATCACTAATGAAAAACTGTTTTTT.

The chain has TRBV15 and TRBJ2-1; D unclear. CDR1 and CDR2 (germline): LNHNV, YYDKDF (reference sequence). This CDR3 has 14 amino acids. Trimming cost V 0 bases and J 6 bases, with 9 bases left between them. The CDR3 region is CATSRDRISNEQFF. In DNA form, the CDR3 reads TGTGCCACCAGCAGAGATAGGATTTCCAATGAGCAGTTCTTC.

The chain employs TRBV6-5 and TRBJ1-3; D remains ambiguous. CDR3 length: 12 amino acids. Germline-derived CDR1 and CDR2 are MNHEY and SVGAGI. Trimming shortened V by 4 bases and J by 5 bases, and 6 bases separated the two germline ends. DNA of the CDR3: TGTGCCAGCAGTTCCCGTAGAAACACCATATATTTT. It encodes CASSSRRNTIYF.

This chain joins TRBV5-8 and TRBJ1-4, with D tentatively TRBD1 (6 bases). Trimming pared 4 bases from V and 6 bases from J, leaving 16 bases between. Germline assignment: CDR1 SGHTS and CDR2 YDEGEE. The CDR3 runs 15 residues. CDR3 sequence: CASSKVGGQDEKLFF. CDR3 sequence (DNA): TGTGCCAGCAGCAAGGTCGGGGGCCAGGATGAAAAACTGTTTTTT.

The gene calls are TRBV29-1 and TRBJ2-5, with D hard to call. The CDR3 totals 14 residues. The V end was cut by 6 bases, the J end by 4 bases, with 18 bases between. Per germline, CDR1 SQVTM and CDR2 ANQGSEA. Written as DNA, the CDR3 is TGCAGCGTCCCATCCGGTTTACGGGTAGAGACCCAGTACTTC. It encodes CSVPSGLRVETQYF.

This clone was recorded only once. The chain recombines TRBV28 with TRBJ1-2, with a weak D call TRBD1 (6 bases). CDR1 and CDR2 (germline): MDHEN, SYDVKM. Trimming pared 7 bases from V and 3 bases from J, leaving 9 bases between. The CDR3 consists of 12 residues. For the CDR3, the DNA is TGTGCCAGCAAACGACAGGACTATGGCTACACCTTC. Protein sequence: CASKRQDYGYTF.

This chain connects TRBV30 to TRBJ2-7; 7 nucleotides align to TRBD2. This CDR3 is built from 15 residues. V gave up 2 bases and J gave up 4 bases; unmatched junction bases: 11. The germline CDR1 and CDR2 sequences are GTSNPN and SVGIG (reference sequence). CDR3: CAWSPPGLGPYEQYF. CDR3 nucleotide sequence: TGTGCCTGGAGTCCCCCAGGACTAGGGCCATACGAGCAGTACTTC.

The gene calls are TRBV3-1 (or the pseudogene TRBV3-2) and TRBJ2-5; D unclear. Trimming took off 1 base at V and 5 bases at J, with 11 bases between the two ends. Germline V gene data show CDR1 as LGHDT and CDR2 as YNNKEL (reference sequence). The CDR3 length is 14 residues. The CDR3: CASSQVIFAETQYF. CDR3 nucleotide sequence: TGTGCCAGCAGCCAAGTAATCTTCGCGGAGACCCAGTACTTC.

This chain uses TRBV5-6 with TRBJ2-7, with TRBD2 matching 11 bases. V trimming: 2 bases; J trimming: 1 base; junction bases outside the gene matches: 8. CDR1 is SGHDT and CDR2 is YYEEEE in the germline V gene. The CDR3 loop spans 17 amino acids. The CDR3 region has the DNA TGTGCCAGCAGCTTCGAGGGGACTAGCGGACCTTCCTACGAGCAGTACTTC. Its translation is CASSFEGTSGPSYEQYF.

V is TRBV7-2 and J is TRBJ2-7; D is unclear. Trimming pared 5 bases from V and 2 bases from J, leaving 10 bases between. This CDR3 region has 13 residues. The germline V gene has CDR1 SGHTA and CDR2 FQGNSA. As DNA, the CDR3 is TGTGCCAGCAGCCCTTGGGTGGCCTACGAGCAGTACTTC. Translation gives CASSPWVAYEQYF.

The chain joins TRBV19 to TRBJ1-5; tentative D call: TRBD1 (5 bases). Germline loops: CDR1 LNHDA, CDR2 SQIVND (reference sequence). The CDR3 totals 15 residues. Trimming shortened V by 7 bases and J by 0 bases, and 13 bases separated the two germline ends. In DNA form, the CDR3 reads TGTGCCAGTACCCCCCTTGGGGGTAGCAATCAGCCCCAGCATTTT. Its translation: CASTPLGGSNQPQHF.

The CDR3 reads CASSYTVGTEAFF. In DNA, the CDR3 is TGTGCCAGCAGTTACACGGTAGGCACTGAAGCTTTCTTT. The chain uses TRBV6-5 and TRBJ1-1; D not resolved. Germline CDR1 and CDR2: MNHEY and SVGAGI. CDR3 length: 13 residues. The ends were cut back, 2 bases at V and 4 bases at J, with 8 bases in the middle.

This clone was recorded only once. The chain carries TRBV7-2 and TRBJ1-2, with D hard to call. This CDR3 comprises 11 residues. Looked up from germline, CDR1 is SGHTA and CDR2 is FQGNSA. The V end lost 5 bases, the J end lost 4 bases, and 5 bases lay between the germline ends. CDR3 residues: CASSPSYGYTF. In DNA, the CDR3 is TGTGCCAGCAGCCCGAGCTATGGCTACACCTTC.

V is TRBV6-5 and J is TRBJ2-1; D perhaps matches TRBD1 (5 bases). The V gene's germline CDR1 is MNHEY and CDR2 SVGAGI. The CDR3 has 14 amino acids. Trimming took off 7 bases at V and 5 bases at J, with 15 bases between the two ends. The CDR3 region has the DNA TGTGCCAGCAATCGTAGGGGCCAGCACAATGAGCAGTTCTTC. Its translation is CASNRRGQHNEQFF.

Concerning this clone itself: A junction boundary mismatches the germline segment, possibly from a read error. CDR3 amino acids: CASSPGQGASLF. CDR3 nucleotide sequence: TGTGCCAGCTCACCGGGACAGGGGGCATCCCTCTTC. The gene calls are TRBV18 and TRBJ1-2; 12 nucleotides align to TRBD1. This CDR3 has 12 residues. Germline V gives CDR1 KGHSH, CDR2 LQKENI. The full variable domain, rest sourced from reference TRBV18 and TRBJ1-2, is NAGVMQNPRHLVRRRGQEARLRCSPMKGHSHVYWYRQLPEEGLKFMVYLQKENIIDESGMPKERFSAEFPKEGPSILRIQQVVRGDSAAYFCASSPGQGASLFGSGTRLTVV.

This sequence joins TRBV27 and TRBJ1-2, with 9 bases lining up with TRBD1. Germline CDR1 and CDR2: MNHEY and SMNVEV (reference sequence). V trimming: 5 bases; J trimming: 8 bases; junction bases outside the gene matches: 12. The CDR3 has 15 residues. The CDR3: CASSKRTGDFMGYTF. The CDR3, as DNA: TGTGCCAGCAGTAAACGGACAGGGGATTTTATGGGCTACACCTTC.

The rearrangement uses TRBV29-1 and TRBJ1-2; no firm D call. Trimming pared 5 bases from V and 1 base from J, leaving 8 bases between. The CDR3 totals 12 residues. Germline lookup yields CDR1 SQVTM and CDR2 ANQGSEA. CDR3 DNA: TGCAGCGTTCTCGACAATAACTATGGCTACACCTTC. Amino acids: CSVLDNNYGYTF. The full variable domain, its missing parts supplied by reference TRBV29-1 and TRBJ1-2, is SAVISQKPSRDICQRGTSLTIQCQVDSQVTMMFWYRQQPGQSLTLIATANQGSEATYESGFVIDKFPISRPNLTFSTLTVSNMSPEDSSIYLCSVLDNNYGYTFGSGTRLTVV.

This chain connects TRBV5-4 to TRBJ1-2; the D is unclear. Trimming pared 0 bases from V and 7 bases from J, leaving 19 bases between. This CDR3 has 16 amino acids. Germline V lookup: CDR1 SGHNT, CDR2 YYREEE (reference sequence). CDR3 DNA: TGTGCCAGCAGCTTGGAGAGCCGACGATCGACGGGTGGCTACACCTTC. Its protein is CASSLESRRSTGGYTF.

The chain recombines TRBV5-1 with TRBJ2-5; D tentatively fits TRBD1 or TRBD2 (6 bases each). This CDR3 region has 15 residues. The V end lost 2 bases, the J end lost 5 bases, and 16 bases lay between the germline ends. In germline, CDR1 is SGHRS, CDR2 YFSETQ. The CDR3 loop is CASSFGGTFRETQYF. The CDR3 bases are TGCGCCAGCAGCTTCGGGGGCACCTTTAGGGAGACCCAGTACTTC.

The rearrangement links TRBV14 to TRBJ2-2; 9 bases map to TRBD2. Germline V gene lookup returns CDR1 SGHDN and CDR2 FVKESK. Losses at the gene ends were 7 bases for V and 3 bases for J; bases not matched to a gene: 6. The CDR3 length is 15 residues. The CDR3 here is CASTASGIDTGELFF. The DNA for the CDR3 is TGTGCCAGCACGGCTAGCGGGATAGACACCGGGGAGCTGTTTTTT.

This chain links TRBV19 with TRBJ2-1, with 8 nucleotides matching TRBD2. V shed 3 bases, J shed 0 bases, and the junction held 4 bases outside the gene matches. CDR1 and CDR2 (germline): LNHDA, SQIVND (reference sequence). The CDR3 consists of 16 residues. The CDR3 coding sequence is TGTGCCAGTAGTATTGGGAGCGGGAGCTCCTACAATGAGCAGTTCTTC. It encodes CASSIGSGSSYNEQFF.

The chain combines TRBV2 with TRBJ1-5; no clear D. There are 14 residues in the CDR3. In germline, CDR1 is SNHLY, CDR2 FYNNEI. V dropped 5 bases and J dropped 6 bases, with 14 bases sitting between them. The CDR3 loop reads CASSSDLPAQPQHF. The CDR3 DNA reads as TGTGCCAGCAGTTCAGACCTGCCGGCTCAGCCCCAGCATTTT.

This clone was recorded once. The sample contains more than one DNA sequence encoding this CDR3. The rearrangement joins TRBV15 to TRBJ2-7; maybe TRBD2 (7 bases). The CDR3 runs 14 residues. Germline V gene sequence: CDR1 LNHNV, CDR2 YYDKDF (reference sequence). Trimming cost V 5 bases and J 0 bases, with 11 bases left between them. This CDR3 reads CATSGGGSSYEQYF. CDR3 coding DNA: TGTGCCACCAGCGGGGGCGGGAGCTCCTACGAGCAGTACTTC.

This clone was detected only once. The rearrangement uses TRBV9 and TRBJ2-1; maybe TRBD1 (6 bases). The germline gives CDR1 SGDLS, CDR2 YYNGEE. This CDR3 has 14 residues. Trimming cost V 0 bases and J 12 bases, with 16 bases left between them. This CDR3 is CASSVAGSKGVQFF. DNA for the CDR3: TGTGCCAGCAGCGTAGCAGGGTCCAAGGGGGTGCAGTTCTTC.

CDR3 region: CASSFGQGGGQPQHF. DNA of the CDR3: TGTGCCAGCAGCTTCGGACAGGGGGGAGGTCAGCCCCAGCATTTT. This rearrangement joins TRBV6-5 to TRBJ1-5; 10 nucleotides align to TRBD1. The junction had 8 bases not matched to a gene; V was cut back by 6 bases and J by 6 bases. Germline assignment: CDR1 MNHEY and CDR2 SVGAGI. This CDR3 is built from 15 residues.

The rearrangement links TRBV19 to TRBJ2-1; no firm D call. The CDR3 runs 12 residues. Germline-derived CDR1 and CDR2 are LNHDA and SQIVND (reference sequence). The V end was cut by 5 bases, the J end by 7 bases, with 9 bases between. This chain's CDR3 is CASSSTWNEQFF. The CDR3 coding sequence is TGTGCCAGTAGTTCGACTTGGAATGAGCAGTTCTTC.

This chain uses TRBV7-6 with TRBJ2-1; TRBD2 might be the D (5 bases). V lost 1 base, J lost 6 bases, and 13 bases lay in between. The germline V gene encodes CDR1 SGHVS and CDR2 FNYEAQ. The length of the CDR3 is 15 residues. CDR3 protein: CASSLGLAGVNEQFF. In nucleotides, the CDR3 is TGTGCCAGCAGCTTAGGTCTCGCCGGGGTCAATGAGCAGTTCTTC.

The chain joins TRBV25-1 to TRBJ2-7; D ambiguous. The germline V gene has CDR1 MGHDK and CDR2 SYGVNS. The V end was cut by 5 bases, the J end by 4 bases, with 6 bases between. The CDR3 runs to 11 residues. The CDR3 sequence: CASSLGYEQYF. CDR3 DNA sequence: TGTGCCAGCAGTCTAGGGTACGAGCAGTACTTC.